What follows are 27 T cell receptor beta chains derived from one specimen sequenced in a study of blood T cell repertoires in COVID-19. Generated by immunoSEQ multiplex PCR, the TCRdb table keeps only in-frame clones and is missing some. This table has approximately 210,000 clones, under 90% appearing once. Source material: peripheral blood. The source is a man between 50 and 59 years old with COVID-19, enrolled during active disease.

The rearrangement uses TRBV5-1 and TRBJ1-6; tentatively, D is TRBD1 (5 bases). The ends were cut back, 5 bases at V and 7 bases at J, with 10 bases in the middle. This CDR3 comprises 13 residues. From germline, CDR1 is SGHRS and CDR2 YFSETQ. In DNA form, the CDR3 reads TGCGCCAGCAGTGTACAGGAAAATTCACCCCTCCACTTT. Protein sequence: CASSVQENSPLHF.

V and J are TRBV27 and TRBJ2-5, with 9 bases fitting TRBD2. The germline V gene encodes CDR1 MNHEY and CDR2 SMNVEV (reference sequence). Trimming cost V 10 bases and J 7 bases; bases outside gene matches: 10. The CDR3 has 13 amino acids. The CDR3 sequence is CATRAGGRGTQYF. In nucleotides, the CDR3 is TGTGCCACCAGAGCGGGGGGCCGTGGGACCCAGTACTTC.

The V and J genes are TRBV11-2 and TRBJ2-7, with 7 bases that match TRBD1. CDR3 length: 14 amino acids. Trimming removed 4 bases from V and 2 bases from J; junction bases left unmatched: 5. The germline V gene encodes CDR1 SGHAT and CDR2 FQNNGV. The CDR3 bases are TGTGCCAGCAGCTCACGGACAGGCCCCTACGAGCAGTACTTC. Amino acids: CASSSRTGPYEQYF.

This rearrangement joins TRBV4-3 to TRBJ2-7, with D possibly matching TRBD1 (6 bases). The V gene lost 0 bases and the J gene lost 3 bases, with 12 bases spanning the gap. Germline V CDR1 and CDR2: LGHNA, YSLEER. The CDR3 contains 15 residues. CDR3 bases: TGCGCCAGCAGCCAAGATAGGGGGAAGGGCTACGAGCAGTACTTC. Amino acids: CASSQDRGKGYEQYF.

V is TRBV3-1 (or the pseudogene TRBV3-2) and J is TRBJ2-3; 11 bases agree with TRBD2. The CDR3 is 18 residues long. Losses at the gene ends were 1 base for V and 0 bases for J; bases not matched to a gene: 6. The germline V gene encodes CDR1 LGHDT and CDR2 YNNKEL (reference sequence). The DNA of the CDR3 is TGTGCCAGCAGCCAAGGTAGCGGGAGGGGGTTTAGCACAGATACGCAGTATTTT. Encoded protein: CASSQGSGRGFSTDTQYF.

CDR3 sequence: CATSDGGVEGTQYF. The CDR3 nucleotides are TGTGCCACCAGTGATGGGGGGGTCGAAGGGACCCAGTACTTC. The V gene is TRBV24-1, the J gene TRBJ2-5, with 7 bases identical to TRBD2. Germline-derived CDR1 and CDR2 are KGHDR and SFDVKD. V trimming: 3 bases; J trimming: 7 bases; junction bases outside the gene matches: 7. This CDR3 region has 14 residues.

The J gene is TRBJ2-5, the V gene TRBV5-1; a weak D match, TRBD2 (5 bases). This CDR3 spans 14 amino acids. Germline CDR1 SGHRS, CDR2 YFSETQ. Trimming stripped 4 bases from V and 0 bases from J, with 10 bases between. The DNA of the CDR3 is TGCGCCAGCAGCCCGGTCGGGGACCAAGAGACCCAGTACTTC. It codes for CASSPVGDQETQYF.

The chain is built from TRBV7-2 and TRBJ2-7; D call uncertain. The V end lost 5 bases, the J end lost 0 bases, and 14 bases lay between the germline ends. The CDR3 sequence is 15 residues long. The germline V gene has CDR1 SGHTA and CDR2 FQGNSA. The CDR3 region is CASSPRAGLSYEQYF. CDR3 nucleotides: TGTGCCAGCAGCCCCCGAGCTGGGCTCTCCTACGAGCAGTACTTC.

CDR3 bases: TGTGCCTGGATCAATCGACAGGTCTCCTCCTACGAGCAGTACTTC. Translating it yields CAWINRQVSSYEQYF. J is TRBJ2-7 and V is TRBV30; TRBD1 is a possible D gene (6 bases). The germline V gene has CDR1 GTSNPN and CDR2 SVGIG (reference sequence). V was cut by 4 bases and J by 0 bases, with 16 bases left in between. The CDR3 extends over 15 amino acids.

CDR3 sequence reads: CASSLGGRGGYNEQFF. Written as DNA, the CDR3 is TGTGCCAGCAGCTTAGGGGGTCGCGGGGGGTACAATGAGCAGTTCTTC. This chain joins TRBV7-2 and TRBJ2-1; 8 bases match TRBD2. Germline assignment: CDR1 SGHTA and CDR2 FQGNSA. The CDR3 totals 16 residues. The ends lost 1 base at V and 4 bases at J; junction bases unmatched: 6.

This clone was seen a few times. The chain recombines TRBV3-1 (or the pseudogene TRBV3-2) with TRBJ2-7; 10 bases match TRBD2. The CDR3 contains 15 residues. Trimming took 5 bases from V and 3 from J; bases not matched to a gene: 7. Germline V CDR1 and CDR2: LGHDT, YNNKEL (reference sequence). CDR3 DNA sequence: TGTGCCAGCAGCGATCGGACTAGCGGTAACTACGAGCAGTACTTC. This translates into CASSDRTSGNYEQYF.

The chain recombines TRBV18 with TRBJ2-2, with 7 bases matching TRBD2. Per the germline V gene, CDR1 is KGHSH and CDR2 is LQKENI. The junction had 4 bases not matched to a gene; V was cut back by 3 bases and J by 0 bases. The CDR3 extends over 16 amino acids. CDR3 loop: CASSPGEGANTGELFF. In DNA form, the CDR3 reads TGTGCCAGCTCACCGGGGGAGGGAGCGAACACCGGGGAGCTGTTTTTT.

The gene calls are TRBV29-1 and TRBJ2-1, with D perhaps matching TRBD2 (6 bases). Trimming stripped 4 bases from V and 0 bases from J, with 10 bases between. The germline V gene has CDR1 SQVTM and CDR2 ANQGSEA. This CDR3 is 14 amino acids long. In DNA, the CDR3 is TGCAGCGTTGTCGGGAGTACCTCCTACAATGAGCAGTTCTTC. Amino acid sequence: CSVVGSTSYNEQFF.

This chain uses TRBV7-8 with TRBJ1-2, with 10 bases aligning to TRBD1. V trimming: 5 bases; J trimming: 4 bases; junction bases outside the gene matches: 7. The germline gives CDR1 SGHVS, CDR2 FQNEAQ. This CDR3 region has 15 residues. As DNA, the CDR3 is TGTGCCAGCAGCCATCAGGGGACAGGGGTCTATGGCTACACCTTC. Its translation is CASSHQGTGVYGYTF. Using reference TRBV7-8 and TRBJ1-2 for the parts outside the CDR3, the full variable domain is GAGVSQSPRYKVAKRGQDVALRCDPISGHVSLFWYQQALGQGPEFLTYFQNEAQLDKSGLPSDRFFAERPEGSVSTLKIQRTQQEDSAVYLCASSHQGTGVYGYTFGSGTRLTVV.

V usage is TRBV19 and J usage is TRBJ1-2, with D possibly matching TRBD1 (5 bases). The CDR3 is 15 residues long. The germline V gene encodes CDR1 LNHDA and CDR2 SQIVND (reference sequence). V dropped 4 bases and J dropped 8 bases, with 20 bases sitting between them. This chain's CDR3 is CASSTNEDSVAGYTF. In nucleotides, the CDR3 is TGTGCCAGTAGTACCAACGAAGACAGTGTTGCGGGCTACACCTTC.

The CDR3 loop is CASSRPRQGPSLPGPYEQYF. The DNA for the CDR3 is TGTGCCAGCAGTCGCCCCCGACAGGGGCCCTCCTTACCTGGGCCCTACGAGCAGTACTTC. The genes are TRBV6-6 and TRBJ2-7; 8 nucleotides align to TRBD1. Germline values: CDR1 MNHNY, CDR2 SVGAGI (reference sequence). J lost 2 bases, V lost 5 bases, and 23 bases had no gene match. This CDR3 contains 20 residues.

This chain connects TRBV3-1 (or the pseudogene TRBV3-2) to TRBJ1-3; D perhaps matches TRBD1 (5 bases). The CDR3 runs 14 residues. The germline gives CDR1 LGHDT, CDR2 YNNKEL (reference sequence). V lost 7 bases and J 2 bases, leaving 12 bases between the germline ends. For the CDR3, the DNA is TGTGCCAGCACTTGGGGGGGGGCTGGAAACACCATATATTTT. Amino acid sequence: CASTWGGAGNTIYF.

This clone has a handful of counts. The chain joins TRBV11-2 to TRBJ1-1; 8 bases are a match to TRBD1. CDR3 length equals 14 residues. Per the germline V gene, CDR1 is SGHAT and CDR2 is FQNNGV. The ends lost 3 bases at V and 5 bases at J; junction bases unmatched: 5. Written as DNA, the CDR3 is TGTGCCAGCAGCTTCGACAGGGGTAGTACTGAAGCTTTCTTT. Its translation is CASSFDRGSTEAFF.

J is TRBJ2-5 and V is TRBV3-1 (or the pseudogene TRBV3-2), with D possibly TRBD2 on 6 matching bases. The CDR3 extends over 15 amino acids. V lost 5 bases to trimming and J lost 5 bases, with 18 bases between them. The germline V gene has CDR1 LGHDT and CDR2 YNNKEL (reference sequence). The CDR3, as DNA: TGTGCCAGCAGCTCTCAGGCGGGACGGGAGGAGACCCAGTACTTC. Amino acid sequence: CASSSQAGREETQYF.

The J gene is TRBJ2-2, the V gene TRBV5-1; possible D gene TRBD2, 6 bases. V was pared by 2 bases and J by 0 bases, with 8 bases between. Germline V gene data show CDR1 as SGHRS and CDR2 as YFSETQ. This CDR3 contains 15 residues. CDR3: CASSFRLANTGELFF. The CDR3 DNA is TGCGCCAGCAGCTTCAGACTAGCGAACACCGGGGAGCTGTTTTTT.

The chain combines TRBV7-9 with TRBJ2-3; D perhaps matches TRBD1 (5 bases). Between the trimmed V and J ends, which lost 1 base and 5 bases, there was a span of 10 bases. The CDR3 sequence is 14 residues long. The V gene's germline CDR1 is SEHNR and CDR2 FQNEAQ (reference sequence). The CDR3 protein is CASSLDTGRDTQYF. The CDR3 DNA reads TGTGCCAGCAGCTTAGATACAGGTAGAGATACGCAGTATTTT.

This clone was counted between two and nine times. In DNA, the CDR3 is TGTGCCAGCAGCAGGGGACAGTACACCGGGGAGCTGTTTTTT. Encoded protein: CASSRGQYTGELFF. This chain links TRBV5-4 with TRBJ2-2; TRBD1 aligns across 7 bases. V lost 4 bases to trimming and J lost 3 bases; unmatched junction nucleotides: 3. The germline CDR1 and CDR2 sequences are SGHNT and YYREEE (reference sequence). The CDR3 runs to 14 residues.

The chain uses TRBV12-3 or TRBV12-4 and TRBJ1-2, with 8 bases lining up with TRBD1. CDR3 length: 13 residues. Trimming took 6 bases from V and 6 from J; bases not matched to a gene: 6. This CDR3 reads CASRRTGSDGYTF. CDR3 sequence (DNA): TGTGCCAGCAGGAGGACAGGGTCAGATGGCTACACCTTC.

V and J are TRBV15 and TRBJ1-2; D possibly corresponds to TRBD1 (5 bases). The V end lost 0 bases, the J end lost 8 bases, and 13 bases lay between the germline ends. CDR1 LNHNV and CDR2 YYDKDF come from the germline V gene (reference sequence). The CDR3 is 14 residues long. The CDR3 DNA reads TGTGCCACCAGCAGAGATAAGGGGCGGGAGGGCTACACCTTC. Translated, it gives CATSRDKGREGYTF.

The J gene is TRBJ2-1, the V gene TRBV3-1 (or the pseudogene TRBV3-2), with unresolved D. From germline, CDR1 is LGHDT and CDR2 YNNKEL (reference sequence). The V end lost 4 bases, the J end lost 0 bases, and 10 bases lay between the germline ends. The length of the CDR3 is 15 residues. CDR3 protein: CASSPAPSSYNEQFF. DNA for the CDR3: TGTGCCAGCAGCCCCGCCCCGAGCTCCTACAATGAGCAGTTCTTC.

This clone was observed a handful of times. This chain uses TRBV3-1 (or the pseudogene TRBV3-2) with TRBJ1-4; D is ambiguous. The CDR3 totals 15 residues. V lost 4 bases to trimming and J lost 3 bases, with 12 bases between them. Germline V CDR1 and CDR2: LGHDT, YNNKEL (reference sequence). The CDR3 loop is CASSPLSGPNEKLFF. In nucleotides, the CDR3 is TGTGCCAGCAGCCCGCTTAGCGGCCCTAATGAAAAACTGTTTTTT.

This clone was seen only a few times. The V gene is TRBV19, the J gene TRBJ2-2; TRBD2 matches 9 bases. The V gene's germline CDR1 is LNHDA and CDR2 SQIVND (reference sequence). The CDR3 contains 17 residues. The V gene end was trimmed by 3 bases and the J gene end by 4 bases; junction bases not matched to a gene: 9. The CDR3 DNA reads as TGTGCCAGTAGTATGCGGTTAGCGGGAGAGGGCACCGGGGAGCTGTTTTTT. Translated, it gives CASSMRLAGEGTGELFF.